This T cell receptor (beta chain) is drawn from a study of blood T cell repertoires in COVID-19. Across the whole study: Donors in the United States, Italy and Spain gave samples during acute or convalescent COVID-19. T cells, B-cell-depleted T cells, or PBMCs supplied cDNA or gDNA.

As originally analysed: Estimates of nucleated cell counts were drawn from the amplification of reference gene primers. Repertoires were generated with immunoSEQ multiplex PCR, while TCRdb's copy carries only in-frame clones and drops some. V, J and clone size were drawn from that table, and D and trimming were deduced from the DNA. Here the sample spans 150,000 to 200,000 clones, around nine tenths being singletons. CDR1 and CDR2 (germline): LGHNA, YSLEER. The CDR3 totals 13 residues. V lost 0 bases to trimming and J lost 4 bases, with 4 bases between them. The chain joins TRBV4-3 to TRBJ1-3; D ambiguous. Sequenced input: peripheral blood. The source is a human donor in a cohort sampled during active COVID-19. As DNA, the CDR3 is TGCGCCAGCAGCCAAGATCAAGGAAACACCATATATTTT. It yields the protein CASSQDQGNTIYF.